Detailed here is one TCR beta chain. The source of the sample is a study of control samples from healthy donors and cancer patients. V lost 6 bases, J lost 4 bases, and 12 bases lay in between. This CDR3 is built from 13 residues. TCRdb's table, derived via immunoSEQ multiplex PCR, lists solely in-frame clones and lacks some. Of some 150,000 clones in the sample, 94% are singletons; the top ten hold under 15%. This TCR derives from a man aged 40-50 years in good health. Sequenced sample: blood. The chain uses TRBV12-3 or TRBV12-4 and TRBJ1-2; TRBD1 might be the D (5 bases). The DNA of the CDR3 is TGTGCCAGCAGCTCGACAGAGATCTATGGCTACACCTTC. Its translation: CASSSTEIYGYTF.